Listed here is a single T cell receptor (beta chain). Trimming removed 4 bases from V and 9 bases from J, with 16 bases in between. The germline CDR1 and CDR2 sequences are MNHEY and SVGAGI. This CDR3 comprises 14 residues. Repertoires were generated with immunoSEQ multiplex PCR, while TCRdb's copy carries only in-frame clones and drops some. Altogether 8,000 to 9,000 clones are present, around 30% being singletons, with the ten largest covering 5.7%. This record belongs to a study of graft-versus-host responses after intestinal transplantation. Turning to the study itself: Each recipient received a multivisceral, liver-intestinal, or isolated intestinal graft.

The chain links TRBV6-5 to TRBJ2-1; D is perhaps TRBD2 (6 bases). The sequence was obtained from a human patient who received an intestinal transplant. The sample here was alloreactive CD4+ T cells from a mixed lymphocyte reaction culture, taken before intestinal transplant. As to subset: CFSE-low proliferating T cells sorted from roughly six-day pre-transplant mixed lymphocyte reaction (GvH or HvG direction). The CDR3, as DNA: TGTGCCAGCAGTTTACTAGGCCTGGGGGGTGAGCAGTTCTTC. Its translation is CASSLLGLGGEQFF.